This T cell receptor beta chain appears in the sequencing data of a study of T cell changes during pregnancy in multiple sclerosis. Produced via immunoSEQ multiplex PCR; TCRdb's table is partial and in-frame only. The data show some 79,000 clones, about 89% seen once. This clone appeared a single time. The trim removed 5 bases at V and 2 bases at J, leaving 2 bases unmatched. This CDR3 is 15 amino acids long. Per the germline V gene, CDR1 is LNHDA and CDR2 is SQIVND (reference sequence). The material was CD4+ T cells from peripheral blood mononuclear cells, obtained in the second trimester of pregnancy. The TCR comes from a female donor with multiple sclerosis, enrolled in a pregnancy study. V is TRBV19 and J is TRBJ2-5; 13 positions match TRBD2. The CDR3 loop is CASSPGLAGQETQYF. As DNA, the CDR3 is TGTGCCAGTAGTCCGGGACTAGCGGGGCAAGAGACCCAGTACTTC.